This TCR beta chain was profiled in a study of lymphopenia after photon versus proton radiotherapy (dated by TCRdb to the late 2010s). Turning to the overall study: The study compared the immunological effects of photon versus proton radiation therapy in patients with gastrointestinal tumors who developed high-grade lymphopenia. The cohort comprised roughly 20 patients with gastrointestinal tumors who received either photon or proton therapy and then developed lymphopenia. The goal of the study was to characterize the differences between the two radiation modalities in how they affect the immune system.

This clone came up once. It lacks a known antigen. Base qualities were left out, and no much larger clone turns up one base away. At the junction V is shortened by 4 bases and J by 2 bases; bases outside the gene matches: 5. The CDR3 has 15 amino acids, counting the end cysteine and phenylalanine. The entry retains the CDR3 DNA only, 45 bases that are in frame from base 1. The germline V gene supplies CDR1 SGHRS and CDR2 YFSETQ. On the study overall, not on this receptor specifically: Across the cohort, an inverse correlation was found between a larger post-nadir drop in TCR diversity and overall survival time among patients who died. The survival association was assessed only in patients who died, and the authors presented better survival with proton therapy as a possibility rather than a demonstrated result. Relative stability during treatment was observed in proton-treated patients, whereas loss of naive T cells and TCR diversity and gain of effector/memory populations were observed in photon-treated patients. After the lymphocyte count nadir, repertoires from photon-treated patients showed oligoclonal expansion, particularly of CD8+ Temra cells, and this expansion drove the decline in diversity.

Library construction relied on the immunoSEQ multiplex PCR assay. Alongside multiparametric flow cytometry, deep sequencing of rearranged TCR beta loci was used to profile the T cell repertoires. TCRdb obtained this table from immuneACCESS and retained in-frame rearrangements with V and J assigned. These tables miss some clones; where compared with another copy, unresolved V genes account for less than half of the shortfall, and the remainder is unexplained. The sample table contains 89,000 or so clones; only one count was recorded for about 86% of them. Approximately 1.4% of the sample rests with the top ten.

The rearranged segments are TRBV5-1 and TRBJ2-1, and TRBD1 matches 8 of the central bases. The sequencing used peripheral blood, collected from a patient treated with proton-based radiotherapy. The receptor comes from a man aged 55 to 69 with pancreatic cancer. The DNA is as follows: TGCGCCAGCAGCGGGGGACAGGCCACCTACAATGAGCAGTTCTTC. Its amino acids are CASSGGQATYNEQFF. With all but the CDR3 taken from the reference TRBV5-1 and TRBJ2-1 genes, the full variable domain is: KAGVTQTPRYLIKTRGQQVTLSCSPISGHRSVSWYQQTPGQGLQFLFEYFSETQRNKGNFPGRFSGRQFSNSRSEMNVSTLELGDSALYLCASSGGQATYNEQFFGPGTRLTVL.